This T cell receptor beta chain was identified during a study of shared clonotypes between healthy human individuals (dated by TCRdb to 2019 to 2021). Study-wide context: The cohort comprised a couple of women and a few men aged 18 to 49 years. For each donor, CD4 naive and CD4 memory were each given three plates, CD8 naive was given two plates, and CD8 memory was given one plate. Blood TCR repertoires of about five healthy adults were deeply sequenced to estimate repertoire size and the extent of clonotype sharing between individuals. To increase sequencing depth and limit assay-specific biases, different laboratories used diverse techniques to prepare libraries and sequence TCR repertoires. Leukapheresis yielded between about 0.85 and 10 billion PBMCs per donor. Overall results and qualifications from the work: Across four donors, approximately 5% of naive CD4, 3% to 4% of naive CD8, 2.3% of memory CD4, and under 0.45% of memory CD8 clonotypes were shared. Because the study included a small number of donors, the genetic and exposure-history diversity represented was limited. Estimated clonotype richness was generally larger for naive than for memory subsets. Sampling was limited to blood, and TCR repertoires in tissue likely differ from TCR repertoires in blood. Pairwise subsampling indicated that sequencing depth was expected to affect the degree of clonotype sharing among donors. Even with the large sequencing depth, rarefaction of the sorted-subset datasets indicated that sequencing was incomplete. Clonotypes shared by all four sorted-subset donors showed higher generation probabilities than non-shared clonotypes.

To note about this clone: No cognate antigen has been identified for it. No much larger clonotype is one base removed from it; base qualities were not supplied.

CD8 naive samples were obtained by positive selection for CCR7 among CD45RO-negative cells, yielding a CD45RA+CCR7+ population from which TemRA cells were excluded. Donors were healthy HIV-negative adults with no recently reported acute infections or vaccinations. Every donor was a Caucasian adult residing in Nashville, Tennessee, USA. Blood was obtained by leukapheresis, after which PBMCs were separated by Ficoll-Histopaque density gradient centrifugation and cryopreserved in liquid nitrogen vapor phase. Purity and quantity of every magnetically sorted T cell population were checked by analytical flow cytometry. From each sorted fraction, genomic DNA was isolated and quantified by UV absorbance on a Nanodrop 2000c. CDR1 and CDR2 (SNHLY, FYNNEI) derive from the germline V gene. V is pared back by 2 bases and J by 3 bases, with 14 bases lying between the germline termini. The CDR3 covers 15 residues, taking in both the cysteine and the phenylalanine. Just the 45-base CDR3 DNA is kept, in frame starting at base 1.

Using the deep immunoSEQ assay, TCR CDR3 regions were amplified from genomic DNA by multiplex PCR. Extracted genomic DNA from each cell subset was spread evenly across all wells of several immunoSEQ 96-well plates, with each plate serving as a replicate. For sorted subsets, about 200 ng genomic DNA, equal to about 30,000 T cell genomes, was loaded into each replicate PCR. Purified libraries were quantified with a Qubit 3.0 fluorometer, sized on a Bioanalyzer 2100, and re-quantified with the KAPA Library Quantification kit. Every immunoSEQ 96-well plate was sequenced on a separate single-read 150-cycle Illumina NextSeq 550 flow cell. The paper's data handling went like this. Because only junctional sequences without quality scores were contained in the immunoSEQ output, filtering matching that applied to full-length reads could not be performed. To assign V/J genes and CDR3, sequences were annotated against IMGT germline references using PyIR, a Python wrapper for IgBLAST v1.9. Reads were removed for weak V/J assignments (E-value above 1e-6), missing CDR3, stop codons, out-of-frame junctions, or ambiguous translated residues. V3J clonotypes were defined as sequences sharing the same inferred V gene, J gene, and CDR3 amino acid sequence. Percentage overlap between repertoires was calculated by dividing the number of shared unique clonotypes by the size of the smaller repertoire. Three approaches were used to assess repertoire richness: RTK rarefaction, the Chao1 estimator, and Recon v2.1 estimates of unobserved clonotypes. For all TCRbeta clonotypes obtained by the gDNA method from a handful of donors, generation probabilities were computed with OLGA. The source is immuneACCESS, and TCRdb retained only in-frame sequences with V and J called. Part of the clones is not carried over; for the studies checked, unresolved V genes explain less than half of this, and the remainder is unexplained. V, J and clone size were drawn from that table, and D and trimming were deduced from the DNA. The sample table shows about 2.1 million clones, and about 93% are seen once. The ten biggest clones cover around 1.7% of the sample.

In this chain, TRBV2 is recombined with TRBJ2-7, with no confident D gene call. This TCR came from a man between 18 and 29 years old in good health. Some clones in this sample may be carry-over from other donors' samples. Specimen: naive CD8+ T cells from PBMCs. The sample's cell subset or site label, in plain terms: CD45RA+CCR7+. The CDR3: CASSEYPAPNYEQYF. Read as DNA, the sequence is TGTGCCAGCAGTGAATACCCGGCACCAAACTACGAGCAGTACTTC.